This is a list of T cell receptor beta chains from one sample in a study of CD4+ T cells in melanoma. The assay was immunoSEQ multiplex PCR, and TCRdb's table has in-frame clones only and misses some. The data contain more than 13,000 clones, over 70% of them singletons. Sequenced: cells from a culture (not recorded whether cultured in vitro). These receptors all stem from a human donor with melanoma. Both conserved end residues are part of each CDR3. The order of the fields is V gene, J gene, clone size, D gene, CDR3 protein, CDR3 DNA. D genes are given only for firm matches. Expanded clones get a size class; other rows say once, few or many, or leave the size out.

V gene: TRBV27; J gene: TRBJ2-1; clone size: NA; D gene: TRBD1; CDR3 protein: CASTEWTGGTNEQFF; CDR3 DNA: TGTGCCAGCACCGAATGGACAGGAGGTACCAATGAGCAGTTCTTC
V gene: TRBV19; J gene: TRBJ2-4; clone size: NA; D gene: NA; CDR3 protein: CASSIVGAGGTKNIQYF; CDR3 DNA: TGTGCCAGTAGTATCGTAGGGGCAGGGGGGACCAAAAACATTCAGTACTTC
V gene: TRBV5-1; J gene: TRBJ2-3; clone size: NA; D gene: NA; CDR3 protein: CASSQQGGGTDTQYF; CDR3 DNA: TGCGCCAGCAGCCAACAGGGTGGTGGCACAGATACGCAGTATTTT
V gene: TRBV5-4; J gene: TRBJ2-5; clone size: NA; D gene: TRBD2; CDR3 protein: CASSRGGAGETQYF; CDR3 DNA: TGTGCCAGCAGCCGCGGGGGGGCGGGGGAGACCCAGTACTTC
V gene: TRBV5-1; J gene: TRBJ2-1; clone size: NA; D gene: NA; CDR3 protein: CASSLEPGSYNEQFF; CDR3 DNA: TGCGCCAGCAGCTTGGAGCCGGGGTCATACAATGAGCAGTTCTTC
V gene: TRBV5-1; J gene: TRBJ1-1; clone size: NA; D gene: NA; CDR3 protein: CASSPRWGSLNTEAFF; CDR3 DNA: TGCGCCAGCAGCCCCAGGTGGGGGAGCTTGAACACTGAAGCTTTCTTT
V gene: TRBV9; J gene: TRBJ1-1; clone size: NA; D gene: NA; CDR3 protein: CASSVDGGGTEAFF; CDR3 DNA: TGTGCCAGCAGCGTAGACGGGGGAGGGACTGAAGCTTTCTTT
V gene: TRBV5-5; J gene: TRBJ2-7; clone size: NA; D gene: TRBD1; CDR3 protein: CASSLAGGVYYEQYF; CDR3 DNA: TGTGCCAGCAGCTTGGCAGGGGGCGTTTACTACGAGCAGTACTTC
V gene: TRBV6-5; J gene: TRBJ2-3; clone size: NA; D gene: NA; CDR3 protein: CASSRLFASTDTQYF; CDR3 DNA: TGTGCCAGCAGTCGACTTTTCGCTAGCACAGATACGCAGTATTTT
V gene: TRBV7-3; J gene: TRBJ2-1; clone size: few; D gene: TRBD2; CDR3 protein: CASSFLGGGNNEQFF; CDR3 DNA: TGTGCCAGCAGCTTCTTAGGCGGGGGGAACAATGAGCAGTTCTTC
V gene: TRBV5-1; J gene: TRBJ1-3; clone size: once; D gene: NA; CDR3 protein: CASSLGPGDSGNTIYF; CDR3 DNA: TGCGCCAGCAGCTTGGGGCCAGGGGATTCAGGAAACACCATATATTTT
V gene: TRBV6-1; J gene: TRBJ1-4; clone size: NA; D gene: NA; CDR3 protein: CASSDRTRPNEKLFF; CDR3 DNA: TGTGCCAGCAGTGATCGGACAAGGCCTAATGAAAAACTGTTTTTT
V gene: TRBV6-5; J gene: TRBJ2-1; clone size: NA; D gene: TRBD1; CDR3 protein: CASSRGQGLNEQFF; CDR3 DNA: TGTGCCAGCAGTCGGGGACAGGGGTTGAATGAGCAGTTCTTC
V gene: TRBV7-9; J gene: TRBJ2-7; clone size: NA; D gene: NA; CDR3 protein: CASSLVIGTPTYEQYF; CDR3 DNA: TGTGCCAGCAGCCTCGTAATCGGGACACCGACCTACGAGCAGTACTTC
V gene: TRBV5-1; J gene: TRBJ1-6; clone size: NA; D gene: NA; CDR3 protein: CASSLVSGQSNSPLHF; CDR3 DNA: TGCGCCAGCAGCTTGGTTTCGGGGCAAAGTAATTCACCCCTCCACTTT
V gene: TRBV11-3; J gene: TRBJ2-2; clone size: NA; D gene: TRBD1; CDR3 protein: CASSPGGQGPTGELFF; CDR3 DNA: TGTGCCAGCAGCCCCGGGGGACAGGGGCCCACCGGGGAGCTGTTTTTT
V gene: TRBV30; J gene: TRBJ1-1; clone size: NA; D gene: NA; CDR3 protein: CAWSPTSYDANTEAFF; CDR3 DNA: TGTGCCTGGAGTCCCACTTCGTACGATGCGAACACTGAAGCTTTCTTT
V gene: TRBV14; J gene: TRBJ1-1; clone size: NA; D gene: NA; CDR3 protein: CASSQELGGTEAFF; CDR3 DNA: TGTGCCAGCAGCCAAGAGCTGGGGGGTACTGAAGCTTTCTTT
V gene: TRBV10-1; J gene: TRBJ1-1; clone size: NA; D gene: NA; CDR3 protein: CASSPRTPDGEAFF; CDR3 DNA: TGCGCCAGCAGTCCCCGGACCCCGGACGGTGAAGCTTTCTTT
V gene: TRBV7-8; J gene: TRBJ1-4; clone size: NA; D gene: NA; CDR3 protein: CASSLALVGDHNDKLFF; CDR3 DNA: TGTGCCAGCAGCTTAGCGCTGGTGGGGGACCATAATGACAAACTGTTTTTT
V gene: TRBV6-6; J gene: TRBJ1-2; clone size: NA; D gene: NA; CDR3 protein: CATIRLSVAGSYGYTF; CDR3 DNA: TGTGCCACCATCCGGCTGTCGGTGGCAGGGTCCTATGGCTACACCTTC
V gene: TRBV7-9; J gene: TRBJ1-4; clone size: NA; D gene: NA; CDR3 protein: CASSLVGFSEKLFF; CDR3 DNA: TGTGCCAGCAGCTTAGTAGGGTTCAGTGAAAAACTGTTTTTT
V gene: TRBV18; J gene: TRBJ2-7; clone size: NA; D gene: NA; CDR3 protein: CASSPLSQTSLRDEQYF; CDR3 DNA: TGTGCCAGCTCACCACTATCCCAGACTTCCTTAAGGGACGAGCAGTACTTC
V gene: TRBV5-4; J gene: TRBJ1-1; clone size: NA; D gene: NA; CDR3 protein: CASSPDLAGDTEAFF; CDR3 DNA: TGTGCCAGCAGCCCCGATCTAGCAGGGGACACTGAAGCTTTCTTT
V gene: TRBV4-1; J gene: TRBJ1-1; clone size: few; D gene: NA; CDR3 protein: CASSRPGPGAFF; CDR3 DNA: TGCGCCAGCAGCCGGCCCGGGCCCGGAGCTTTCTTT
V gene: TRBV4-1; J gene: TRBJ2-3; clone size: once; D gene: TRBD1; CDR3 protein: CASSRTGGGTDTQYF; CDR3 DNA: TGCGCCAGCAGCCGAACAGGGGGAGGTACAGATACGCAGTATTTT
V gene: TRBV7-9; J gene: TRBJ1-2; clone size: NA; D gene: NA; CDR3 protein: CASGLYGQSIYGYTF; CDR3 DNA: TGTGCCAGCGGACTGTATGGACAGTCGATCTATGGCTACACCTTC
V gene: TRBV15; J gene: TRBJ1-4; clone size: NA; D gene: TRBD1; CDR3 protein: CATSRKDRVGKLFF; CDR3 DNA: TGTGCCACCAGCAGAAAAGACAGGGTTGGAAAACTGTTTTTT
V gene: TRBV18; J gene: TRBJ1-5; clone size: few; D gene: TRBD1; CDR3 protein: CASSPTGPDYSNQPQHF; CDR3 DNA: TGTGCCAGCTCACCGACAGGGCCCGATTATAGCAATCAGCCCCAGCATTTT
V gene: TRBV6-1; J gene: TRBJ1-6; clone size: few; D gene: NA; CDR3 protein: CASSEEGNSPLHF; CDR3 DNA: TGTGCCAGCAGTGAAGAGGGGAATTCACCCCTCCACTTT
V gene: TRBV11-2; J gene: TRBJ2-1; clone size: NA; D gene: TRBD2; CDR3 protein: CASSSPAGGSEQFF; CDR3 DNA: TGTGCCAGCAGCTCCCCGGCGGGGGGGAGTGAGCAGTTCTTC
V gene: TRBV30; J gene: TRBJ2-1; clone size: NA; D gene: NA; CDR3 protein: CASLRGYEQFF; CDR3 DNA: TGTGCCTCACTGAGGGGCTATGAGCAGTTCTTC
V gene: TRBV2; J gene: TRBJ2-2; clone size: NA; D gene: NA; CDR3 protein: CASSEGGTGNTGELFF; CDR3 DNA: TGTGCCAGCAGTGAAGGAGGAACCGGGAACACCGGGGAGCTGTTTTTT
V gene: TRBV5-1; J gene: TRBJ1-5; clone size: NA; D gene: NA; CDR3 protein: CASSLGQGDQPQHF; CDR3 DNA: TGCGCCAGCAGCTTGGGGCAGGGCGATCAGCCCCAGCATTTT
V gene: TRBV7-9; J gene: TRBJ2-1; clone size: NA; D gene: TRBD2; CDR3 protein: CASSLGRLAGGPLRGEQFF; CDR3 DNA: TGTGCCAGCAGCTTAGGACGACTAGCGGGGGGGCCTTTACGCGGTGAGCAGTTCTTC
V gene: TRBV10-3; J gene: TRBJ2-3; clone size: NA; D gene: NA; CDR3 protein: CAIRGVRTTDTQYF; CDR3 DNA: TGTGCCATCAGGGGGGTGCGGACAACAGATACGCAGTATTTT
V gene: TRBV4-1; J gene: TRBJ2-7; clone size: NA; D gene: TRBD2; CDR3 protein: CASSRGSGAYEQYF; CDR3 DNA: TGCGCCAGCAGCCGGGGGAGCGGGGCCTACGAGCAGTACTTC
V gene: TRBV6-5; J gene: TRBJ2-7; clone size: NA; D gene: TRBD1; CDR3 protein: CASRAPGQYYEQYF; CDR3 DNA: TGTGCCAGCAGGGCCCCGGGACAGTACTACGAGCAGTACTTC
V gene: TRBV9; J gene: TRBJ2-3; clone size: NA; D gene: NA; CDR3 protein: CASSSGGWSTDTQYF; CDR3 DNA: TGTGCCAGCAGCTCGGGGGGCTGGAGCACAGATACGCAGTATTTT
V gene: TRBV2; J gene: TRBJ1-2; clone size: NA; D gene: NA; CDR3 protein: CASSTRPFYGYTF; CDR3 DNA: TGTGCCAGCAGTACGAGACCCTTCTATGGCTACACCTTC
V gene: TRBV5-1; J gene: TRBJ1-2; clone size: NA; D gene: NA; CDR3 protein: CASSLEAATAPYGYTF; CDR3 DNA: TGCGCCAGCAGCTTGGAAGCTGCGACAGCTCCCTATGGCTACACCTTC
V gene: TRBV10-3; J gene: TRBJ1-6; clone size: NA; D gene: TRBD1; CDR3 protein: CAISGTGRDSPLHF; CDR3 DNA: TGTGCCATCAGTGGGACAGGGAGGGATTCACCCCTCCACTTT